Listed below are T cell receptor beta chains from one sample, sequenced in a study of T cell responses to AZD1222 COVID-19 vaccine. Data came from immunoSEQ multiplex PCR; TCRdb stores just in-frame clones and leaves some out. The sample has around 260,000 clones, more than 80% seen once. The specimen was peripheral blood, collected on day 0 of AZD1222 vaccination. These receptors all stem from an adult in good health. The CDR3 runs from the conserved cysteine through the conserved F or W. The order of the fields is V gene, J gene, D gene, clone size, CDR3 DNA, CDR3 protein. The D gene is left open where the match is weak. Clone size, where shown, is once, few, many, or a class for clones that have expanded.

TRBV20-1,TRBJ1-1,-,-,TGCAGTGCTAGATTGAACACTGAAGCTTTCTTT,CSARLNTEAFF
TRBV28,TRBJ1-4,TRBD1,once,TGTGCCAGCAGTTTATTTACAGGGGGTACTGAAAAACTGTTTTTT,CASSLFTGGTEKLFF
TRBV5-1,TRBJ2-5,-,-,TGCGCCAGCAGCTTTAGCCTGGAGACTTTAGAGACCCAGTACTTC,CASSFSLETLETQYF
TRBV18,TRBJ2-6,-,-,TGTGCCAGCTGCCGAGGTACCTCTGGGGCCAACGTCCTGACTTTC,CASCRGTSGANVLTF
TRBV5-1,TRBJ2-2,TRBD2,-,TGCGCCAGCAGCCCCCAGCGGGACCTAAACACCGGGGAGCTGTTTTTT,CASSPQRDLNTGELFF
TRBV3-1/TRBV3-2,TRBJ1-4,-,-,TGTGCCAGCAGCCAAACAGGGAAAGGTGAAAAACTGTTTTTT,CASSQTGKGEKLFF
TRBV4-2,TRBJ1-3,-,-,TGTGCCAGCAGCCAAGATCTGGGACACGTCTCTGGAAACACCATATATTTT,CASSQDLGHVSGNTIYF
TRBV27,TRBJ2-7,-,-,TGTGCCAGCAGTTTCAAGGGGAGCTACGAGCAGTACTTC,CASSFKGSYEQYF
TRBV7-8,TRBJ2-2,-,-,TGTGCCAGCAGCTTAGTAGGGTCCGGGGAGCTGTTTTTT,CASSLVGSGELFF
TRBV27,TRBJ2-1,-,-,TGTGCCAGCAGTTTATCGGTGGGGAATGAGCAGTTCTTC,CASSLSVGNEQFF
TRBV27,TRBJ1-6,TRBD1,once,TGTGCCAGCAGTTCCACGGACAGGGTGGATTCACCCCTCCACTTT,CASSSTDRVDSPLHF
TRBV28,TRBJ1-4,-,-,TGTGCCAGCAGCGACCCCGGACAACTAGCCAATCTGGGTAATGAAAAACTGTTTTTT,CASSDPGQLANLGNEKLFF
TRBV2,TRBJ1-5,-,-,TGTGCCAGCAGTGAAAGGCAAACCTCCCCCCAGCATTTT,CASSERQTSPQHF
TRBV4-2,TRBJ1-1,-,once,TGTGCCAGCAGCCAAGATAGACAGCGTGAAGCTTTCTTT,CASSQDRQREAFF